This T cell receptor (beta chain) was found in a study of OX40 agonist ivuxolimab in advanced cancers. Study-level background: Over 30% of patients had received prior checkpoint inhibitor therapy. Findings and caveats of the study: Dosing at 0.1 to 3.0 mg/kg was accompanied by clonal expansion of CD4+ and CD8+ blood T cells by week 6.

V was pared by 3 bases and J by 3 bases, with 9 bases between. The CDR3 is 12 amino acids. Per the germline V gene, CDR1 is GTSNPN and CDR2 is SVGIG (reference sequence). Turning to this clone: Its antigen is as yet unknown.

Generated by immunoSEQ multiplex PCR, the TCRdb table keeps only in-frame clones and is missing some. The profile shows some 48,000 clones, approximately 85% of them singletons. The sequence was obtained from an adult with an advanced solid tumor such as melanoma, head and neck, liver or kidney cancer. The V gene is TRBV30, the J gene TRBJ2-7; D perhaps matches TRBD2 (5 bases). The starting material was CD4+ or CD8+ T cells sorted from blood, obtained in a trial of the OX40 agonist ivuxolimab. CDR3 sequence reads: CAWSWTDYEQYF. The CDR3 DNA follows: TGTGCCTGGAGCTGGACTGACTACGAGCAGTACTTC.